This T cell receptor beta chain was identified during a study of beta chain features in type 1 diabetes. Findings and limits, study-wide: In these data, an HLA type influence on TCRB rearrangement remained unresolved.

Sorting based on CD45RO/CCR7/CD25/CD127/CD95/CD27 separated CD4+ naive, central memory, regulatory and stem cell-like memory cells. Sorted populations all exceeded 95% purity. The germline V and J ends were trimmed by 2 bases and 6 bases, with 18 bases remaining between them. CDR1 and CDR2 from the germline V gene are SGHRS and YFSETQ. The CDR3 consists of 16 residues. Since all of the isolated RNA was reverse transcribed, expressed TCRB transcripts were what got sequenced. Deep immunoSEQ sequencing covered naive, central memory and regulatory T cell samples. Generated by immunoSEQ multiplex PCR, the TCRdb table keeps only in-frame clones and is missing some. The sample shows about 360,000 clones, about 12% of them seen only once. There are a few counts of this clone. Its matching antigen is unknown.

Material for sequencing was naive CD4+ T cells from blood. The clonotype was recovered from a man in his late teens or twenties in good health. This sequence joins TRBV5-1 and TRBJ2-1, with D possibly matching TRBD1 (6 bases). This chain's CDR3 is CASSLVVPGAGNEQFF. CDR3 coding DNA: TGCGCCAGCAGCTTAGTTGTCCCAGGGGCGGGCAATGAGCAGTTCTTC.